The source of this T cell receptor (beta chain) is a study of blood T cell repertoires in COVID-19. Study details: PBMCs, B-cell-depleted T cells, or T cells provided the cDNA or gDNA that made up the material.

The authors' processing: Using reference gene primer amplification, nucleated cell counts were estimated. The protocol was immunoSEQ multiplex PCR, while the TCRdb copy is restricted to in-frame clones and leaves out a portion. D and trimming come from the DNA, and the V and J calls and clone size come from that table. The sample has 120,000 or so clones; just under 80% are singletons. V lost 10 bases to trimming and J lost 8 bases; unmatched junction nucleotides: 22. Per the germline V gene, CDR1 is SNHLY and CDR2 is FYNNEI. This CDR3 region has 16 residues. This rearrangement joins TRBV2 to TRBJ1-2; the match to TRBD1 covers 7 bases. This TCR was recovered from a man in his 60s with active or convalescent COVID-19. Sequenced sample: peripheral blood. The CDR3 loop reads CATRTGLARSWNGYTF. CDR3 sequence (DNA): TGTGCCACCCGGACAGGCCTGGCCCGGAGTTGGAACGGCTACACCTTC.